Following are 7 T cell receptor beta chains from one sample sequenced in a study of blood T cell repertoires in COVID-19. TCRdb's copy holds only in-frame clones and misses some; the assay was immunoSEQ multiplex PCR. The sample includes more than 90,000 clones, around 79% seen only once; the top ten take 2% to 3%. Specimen: peripheral blood. The source of these receptors is a man aged 50 or older with acute or convalescent COVID-19.

V gene TRBV30 combines with J gene TRBJ1-1; D remains ambiguous. V lost 1 base, J lost 1 base, and 7 bases lay in between. The CDR3 sequence is 13 residues long. The germline V gene has CDR1 GTSNPN and CDR2 SVGIG (reference sequence). CDR3 bases: TGTGCCTGGAGTGCGTGGAGGAACACTGAAGCTTTCTTT. It codes for CAWSAWRNTEAFF. Combining the CDR3 with reference TRBV30 and TRBJ1-1 gives the whole variable domain SQTIHQWPATLVQPVGSPLSLECTVEGTSNPNLYWYRQAAGRGLQLLFYSVGIGQISSEVPQNLSASRPQDRQFILSSKKLLLSDSGFYLCAWSAWRNTEAFFGQGTRLTVV.

A few counts support this clone. The chain recombines TRBV19 with TRBJ1-1; 8 bases are a match to TRBD1. V shed 9 bases, J shed 8 bases, and the junction held 8 bases outside the gene matches. Germline V CDR1 and CDR2: LNHDA, SQIVND (reference sequence). This CDR3 has 12 residues. CDR3 in DNA: TGTGCCAGCGGCGGACAGGGCAAAGAAGCTTTCTTT. It yields the protein CASGGQGKEAFF.

The rearrangement joins TRBV18 to TRBJ1-4; D possibly corresponds to TRBD1 (5 bases). The CDR3 has 14 amino acids. Trimming stripped 6 bases from V and 6 bases from J, with 14 bases between. Germline V gene sequence: CDR1 KGHSH, CDR2 LQKENI. The CDR3 region is CASSYGGGHEKLFF. As DNA, the CDR3 is TGTGCCAGCTCTTACGGGGGAGGGCATGAAAAACTGTTTTTT.

This rearrangement joins TRBV28 to TRBJ1-4; the D gene is possibly TRBD1 (5 bases). Trimming removed 2 bases from V and 3 bases from J, with 13 bases in between. This CDR3 has 16 amino acids. The germline V gene encodes CDR1 MDHEN and CDR2 SYDVKM. The CDR3 region is CASSLIGEGPNEKLFF. CDR3 coding DNA: TGTGCCAGCAGTTTAATCGGGGAGGGACCTAATGAAAAACTGTTTTTT.

This chain links TRBV7-6 with TRBJ2-1, with a possible D match to TRBD2 (6 bases). The CDR3 loop spans 15 amino acids. Trimming cost V 1 base and J 5 bases, with 12 bases left between them. In germline, CDR1 is SGHVS, CDR2 FNYEAQ. Here the CDR3 DNA reads TGTGCCAGCAGCTTAGTTGGCGGGGCCAACAATGAGCAGTTCTTC. It codes for CASSLVGGANNEQFF.

V gene TRBV7-9 combines with J gene TRBJ2-7; 8 bases align to TRBD1. The V gene end was trimmed by 5 bases and the J gene end by 0 bases; junction bases not matched to a gene: 6. The germline gives CDR1 SEHNR, CDR2 FQNEAQ (reference sequence). This CDR3 has 15 amino acids. CDR3 in amino acids: CASSRGTGVSYEQYF. CDR3 in DNA: TGTGCCAGCAGCCGCGGGACAGGAGTCTCCTACGAGCAGTACTTC.

In nucleotides, the CDR3 is TGTGCCAGCCGCCGGATCCCCGGGACAGGGGGCACTGAAGCTTTCTTT. Translating it yields CASRRIPGTGGTEAFF. This chain connects TRBV2 to TRBJ1-1, with 11 bases aligning to TRBD1. The CDR3 has 16 amino acids. With V trimmed by 8 bases and J by 4 bases, 12 bases remained unmatched. Germline CDR1 SNHLY, CDR2 FYNNEI.